This T cell receptor beta chain comes out of a study of HIV-infected patients and healthy controls. The J segment lost 1 base and the V segment lost 10 bases, leaving 5 bases of the junction unmatched. The CDR3 is 13 residues long. Germline CDR1 and CDR2: MNHEY and SVGAGI. This clonotype was picked up a small number of times. TCRdb re-derived calls from the 5' RACE reads in MiXCR, one entry per CDR3 protein. The sample yields about 64,000 distinct CDR3 sequences, 15% to 20% seen once. This TCR derives from a human donor in good health. The chain uses TRBV6-5 and TRBJ2-3; TRBD2 matches 7 bases. Sequences were obtained from CD4+ T cells from blood. This CDR3 is CATLAVGTDTQYF. The CDR3 DNA sequence: TGTGCCACCCTAGCGGTTGGCACAGATACGCAGTATTTT.